The rows below give T cell receptor beta chains drawn from one sample of a study of cytomegalovirus exposure and HLA in healthy donors. Profiling relied on immunoSEQ multiplex PCR, and the TCRdb table lists in-frame clones only, not all of them. Of around 230,000 clones in the sample, 70% to 90% were seen once. Sequencing was performed on PBMCs. These receptors were taken from a woman in her twenties or thirties in good health and CMV-seropositive. The CDR3 runs from the conserved cysteine through the conserved F or W. D genes are given only for firm matches. Clone size is not always given. Where it is, it says once, few, many or a class for expanded clones.

CDR3 DNA: TGTGCCAGCAGCCCTAGTCAGGGGTATAGCAATCAGCCCCAGCATTTT
CDR3 protein: CASSPSQGYSNQPQHF
V gene: TRBV27
D gene: -
J gene: TRBJ1-5
clone size: -

CDR3 DNA: TGTGCCAGCAGCTCTACTCACGAGCAGTACTTC
CDR3 protein: CASSSTHEQYF
V gene: TRBV5-5
D gene: -
J gene: TRBJ2-7
clone size: -

CDR3 DNA: TGTGCCAGCAGCCAAACAGGTCCTTTCCTCACAGATACGCAGTATTTT
CDR3 protein: CASSQTGPFLTDTQYF
V gene: TRBV14
D gene: -
J gene: TRBJ2-3
clone size: few

CDR3 DNA: TGTGCCAGTAGTCAAGGACTAGCGGGAGGCTACGAGCAGTACTTC
CDR3 protein: CASSQGLAGGYEQYF
V gene: TRBV19
D gene: TRBD2
J gene: TRBJ2-7
clone size: -

CDR3 DNA: TGTGCCAGTAGTCGACAGGGTAGTAGTGGCTACACCTTC
CDR3 protein: CASSRQGSSGYTF
V gene: TRBV19
D gene: TRBD1
J gene: TRBJ1-2
clone size: -

CDR3 DNA: TGTGCCAGCAGCCAAGGGGACAGGGCCTACGAGCAGTACTTC
CDR3 protein: CASSQGDRAYEQYF
V gene: TRBV4-2
D gene: TRBD1
J gene: TRBJ2-7
clone size: -

CDR3 DNA: TGTGCCAGTAGTATCATAGCGGGAGGGCTCTACAATGAGCAGTTCTTC
CDR3 protein: CASSIIAGGLYNEQFF
V gene: TRBV19
D gene: TRBD2
J gene: TRBJ2-1
clone size: -

CDR3 DNA: TGTGCCAGTAGTCCCGGACAGGGTTATCCCCTCTACGAGCAGTACTTC
CDR3 protein: CASSPGQGYPLYEQYF
V gene: TRBV19
D gene: TRBD1
J gene: TRBJ2-7
clone size: -

CDR3 DNA: TGTGCCAGCAGCTCCGGGAGGAACACTGAAGCTTTCTTT
CDR3 protein: CASSSGRNTEAFF
V gene: TRBV5-4
D gene: -
J gene: TRBJ1-1
clone size: -

CDR3 DNA: TGTGCCAGCGGACGACAGGGAGACAATCAGCCCCAGCATTTT
CDR3 protein: CASGRQGDNQPQHF
V gene: TRBV7-9
D gene: TRBD1
J gene: TRBJ1-5
clone size: -

CDR3 DNA: TGTGCCAGCAGAGATGGACTAGCGGGATACACAGATACGCAGTATTTT
CDR3 protein: CASRDGLAGYTDTQYF
V gene: TRBV5-6
D gene: TRBD2
J gene: TRBJ2-3
clone size: -

CDR3 DNA: TGTGCCAGCAGTCCTGACAGGGCACAAGACGAGCAGTACTTC
CDR3 protein: CASSPDRAQDEQYF
V gene: TRBV28
D gene: TRBD1
J gene: TRBJ2-7
clone size: -

CDR3 DNA: TGCGCCAGCAAGCGTAGGGAGGGGACGAGCTCTGGAAACACCATATATTTT
CDR3 protein: CASKRREGTSSGNTIYF
V gene: TRBV5-1
D gene: -
J gene: TRBJ1-3
clone size: -

CDR3 DNA: TGTGCCAGCAGCGTAGCTGGGGACAGTCCCTACAATGAGCAGTTCTTC
CDR3 protein: CASSVAGDSPYNEQFF
V gene: TRBV9
D gene: TRBD1
J gene: TRBJ2-1
clone size: -

CDR3 DNA: TGTGCCAGCAGCCTGCCCGGGCTAGCGGGAAGAAATGAGCAGTTCTTC
CDR3 protein: CASSLPGLAGRNEQFF
V gene: TRBV28
D gene: TRBD2
J gene: TRBJ2-1
clone size: -

CDR3 DNA: TGCGCCAGCAGCTTGGGGACAGGAGCTAACTATGGCTACACCTTC
CDR3 protein: CASSLGTGANYGYTF
V gene: TRBV5-1
D gene: TRBD1
J gene: TRBJ1-2
clone size: -

CDR3 DNA: TGTGCCAGCAGCCAGTCCGGACAGTATAGCAATCAGCCCCAGCATTTT
CDR3 protein: CASSQSGQYSNQPQHF
V gene: TRBV4-2
D gene: -
J gene: TRBJ1-5
clone size: -

CDR3 DNA: TGTGCCAGCAGGCTTCAGGGGGCTGACACCGGGGAGCTGTTTTTT
CDR3 protein: CASRLQGADTGELFF
V gene: TRBV7-3
D gene: TRBD1
J gene: TRBJ2-2
clone size: -

CDR3 DNA: TGTGCCAGCTCACCACCGGGACTAGACCCATTTTCCTACAATGAGCAGTTCTTC
CDR3 protein: CASSPPGLDPFSYNEQFF
V gene: TRBV18
D gene: TRBD2
J gene: TRBJ2-1
clone size: once

CDR3 DNA: TGCAGCGGCACCTTAGGGGATCTAGAGACCCAGTACTTC
CDR3 protein: CSGTLGDLETQYF
V gene: TRBV29-1
D gene: -
J gene: TRBJ2-5
clone size: -

CDR3 DNA: TGTGCCATCAGGGAGGGACAGGGTGGCAATCAGCCCCAGCATTTT
CDR3 protein: CAIREGQGGNQPQHF
V gene: TRBV10-3
D gene: TRBD1
J gene: TRBJ1-5
clone size: -

CDR3 DNA: TGTGCCAGCACCAGAGAAGCTAGCTGGAACACCGGGGAGCTGTTTTTT
CDR3 protein: CASTREASWNTGELFF
V gene: TRBV11-3
D gene: -
J gene: TRBJ2-2
clone size: -

CDR3 DNA: TGTGCCAGCAGCTACGGGACAGGGAGAGGGGGCACAGATACGCAGTATTTT
CDR3 protein: CASSYGTGRGGTDTQYF
V gene: TRBV27
D gene: TRBD1
J gene: TRBJ2-3
clone size: -

CDR3 DNA: TGTGCCAGCAGTTTGGCCTGGACAGGGATAATAGCTTTCTTT
CDR3 protein: CASSLAWTGIIAFF
V gene: TRBV28
D gene: TRBD1
J gene: TRBJ1-1
clone size: -

CDR3 DNA: TGCGCCAGCAGCCTGACTAGTACCGTCGGAGATACGCAGTATTTT
CDR3 protein: CASSLTSTVGDTQYF
V gene: TRBV5-1
D gene: -
J gene: TRBJ2-3
clone size: -

CDR3 DNA: TGTGCCAGCTCACCCGTAGCGGGAGGAACATACGAGCAGTACTTC
CDR3 protein: CASSPVAGGTYEQYF
V gene: TRBV18
D gene: TRBD2
J gene: TRBJ2-7
clone size: -

CDR3 DNA: TGTGCCAGCAGCTTAGGGACACCTCTTGATGGCTACACCTTC
CDR3 protein: CASSLGTPLDGYTF
V gene: TRBV7-9
D gene: -
J gene: TRBJ1-2
clone size: -

CDR3 DNA: TGCGCCAGCAGCTCCGGGACTGCGTCCTACGAGCAGTACTTC
CDR3 protein: CASSSGTASYEQYF
V gene: TRBV5-1
D gene: -
J gene: TRBJ2-7
clone size: -

CDR3 DNA: TGTGCCAGCAGCGAACGACGGGGGGGAGAGACCCAGTACTTC
CDR3 protein: CASSERRGGETQYF
V gene: TRBV6-5
D gene: TRBD2
J gene: TRBJ2-5
clone size: -

CDR3 DNA: TGTGCCAGCAGTTTATCGTGGACAGGAGGCACTGAAGCTTTCTTT
CDR3 protein: CASSLSWTGGTEAFF
V gene: TRBV27
D gene: TRBD1
J gene: TRBJ1-1
clone size: -

CDR3 DNA: TGTGCCAGCAGCTTCCCCTCGACAGGGAGCTACGAGCAGTACTTC
CDR3 protein: CASSFPSTGSYEQYF
V gene: TRBV11-3
D gene: TRBD1
J gene: TRBJ2-7
clone size: -

CDR3 DNA: TGTGCCAGCAGTTCGCGGACTAGTTTCAATGAGCAGTTCTTC
CDR3 protein: CASSSRTSFNEQFF
V gene: TRBV27
D gene: TRBD2
J gene: TRBJ2-1
clone size: -

CDR3 DNA: TGTGCCAGCGGCCAGTACAATGAGCAGTTCTTC
CDR3 protein: CASGQYNEQFF
V gene: TRBV27
D gene: -
J gene: TRBJ2-1
clone size: -

CDR3 DNA: TGTGCCAGCAGTTGGGGGTCGGGAGTCAGGGTGGATGAGCAGTTCTTC
CDR3 protein: CASSWGSGVRVDEQFF
V gene: TRBV28
D gene: -
J gene: TRBJ2-1
clone size: -

CDR3 DNA: TGTGCCAGCAGTGAAGACAGGCCCTATGGCTACACCTTC
CDR3 protein: CASSEDRPYGYTF
V gene: TRBV6-1
D gene: -
J gene: TRBJ1-2
clone size: few

CDR3 DNA: TGTGCTAGTGGGACAGGGGGCGGGTATGGCTACACCTTC
CDR3 protein: CASGTGGGYGYTF
V gene: TRBV12-5
D gene: TRBD1
J gene: TRBJ1-2
clone size: -

CDR3 DNA: TGTGCCAGCAGTTTAGGGGCGGTGGGACAGGGATTCCAAGAGACCCAGTACTTC
CDR3 protein: CASSLGAVGQGFQETQYF
V gene: TRBV27
D gene: TRBD1
J gene: TRBJ2-5
clone size: -

CDR3 DNA: TGTGCCAGCGGGGAAAGCGGGAGGGCCCGCAATGAGCAGTTCTTC
CDR3 protein: CASGESGRARNEQFF
V gene: TRBV2
D gene: TRBD2
J gene: TRBJ2-1
clone size: -

CDR3 DNA: TGTGCCAGCAGCTTCGGGACTAGCGGGGAAGGGGAGCAGTACTTC
CDR3 protein: CASSFGTSGEGEQYF
V gene: TRBV7-7
D gene: TRBD2
J gene: TRBJ2-7
clone size: -

CDR3 DNA: TGTGCCAGCAGTCCCCGACGGACTAGCGGAAACAATGAGCAGTTCTTC
CDR3 protein: CASSPRRTSGNNEQFF
V gene: TRBV27
D gene: TRBD2
J gene: TRBJ2-1
clone size: -

CDR3 DNA: TGTGCCAGCAGCCCCGGACAGGGGCCTCGGGCTTTCTTT
CDR3 protein: CASSPGQGPRAFF
V gene: TRBV28
D gene: TRBD1
J gene: TRBJ1-1
clone size: -

CDR3 DNA: TGTGCCAGTAGTATGACAGGGGGCGGGGTAGATACGCAGTATTTT
CDR3 protein: CASSMTGGGVDTQYF
V gene: TRBV19
D gene: TRBD1
J gene: TRBJ2-3
clone size: -

CDR3 DNA: TGTGCCAGCAGCGTGCCAATCACCGGTGGCTCTGGGGCCAACGTCCTGACTTTC
CDR3 protein: CASSVPITGGSGANVLTF
V gene: TRBV9
D gene: -
J gene: TRBJ2-6
clone size: -

CDR3 DNA: TGCGCCAGCAGCTGGGGGGGCTCCGGCGCACCAGATACGCAGTATTTT
CDR3 protein: CASSWGGSGAPDTQYF
V gene: TRBV5-1
D gene: -
J gene: TRBJ2-3
clone size: -

CDR3 DNA: TGTGCCAGCTCACCAGAGAACCCCTCTATCACCGGGGAGCTGTTTTTT
CDR3 protein: CASSPENPSITGELFF
V gene: TRBV18
D gene: -
J gene: TRBJ2-2
clone size: -

CDR3 DNA: TGTGCCAGCAGCTTAGTCGGGCGGGCGACCTACGAGCAGTACTTC
CDR3 protein: CASSLVGRATYEQYF
V gene: TRBV7-2
D gene: -
J gene: TRBJ2-7
clone size: -

CDR3 DNA: TGTGCCAGCAGCCCTGGGGGCAAGGGCACAGATACGCAGTATTTT
CDR3 protein: CASSPGGKGTDTQYF
V gene: TRBV7-3
D gene: -
J gene: TRBJ2-3
clone size: few

CDR3 DNA: TGCGCCAGCAGCCAAGCCGGGGGATCCGGGGAGCTGTTTTTT
CDR3 protein: CASSQAGGSGELFF
V gene: TRBV4-1
D gene: -
J gene: TRBJ2-2
clone size: -

CDR3 DNA: TGTGCCAGCAGCTTGACACAGTCCATATACAATGAGCAGTTCTTC
CDR3 protein: CASSLTQSIYNEQFF
V gene: TRBV5-4
D gene: -
J gene: TRBJ2-1
clone size: -

CDR3 DNA: TGTGCCAGCTCCGAACTTGGGACAGCATATGAGCAGTACTTC
CDR3 protein: CASSELGTAYEQYF
V gene: TRBV18
D gene: TRBD1
J gene: TRBJ2-7
clone size: -

CDR3 DNA: TGTGCCTGGAGTGGAGGACTAGCGGGAGTCGAGAGGGGGCTGTTTTTT
CDR3 protein: CAWSGGLAGVERGLFF
V gene: TRBV30
D gene: TRBD2
J gene: TRBJ2-2
clone size: -

CDR3 DNA: TGCGCCAGCAGCTCGCTAGCCAGCTCTGGGGCCAACGTCCTGACTTTC
CDR3 protein: CASSSLASSGANVLTF
V gene: TRBV5-1
D gene: -
J gene: TRBJ2-6
clone size: -

CDR3 DNA: TGTGCCAGCAGTGAGTCGGGGAGCGCCTACGAGCAGTACTTC
CDR3 protein: CASSESGSAYEQYF
V gene: TRBV6-1
D gene: -
J gene: TRBJ2-7
clone size: -

CDR3 DNA: TGTGCCAGCGAAGATTCGATCGGTTACGAGCAGTACTTC
CDR3 protein: CASEDSIGYEQYF
V gene: TRBV25-1
D gene: -
J gene: TRBJ2-7
clone size: -

CDR3 DNA: TGCAGTGCTCAATACGGCGAGCAGTACTTC
CDR3 protein: CSAQYGEQYF
V gene: TRBV20-1
D gene: -
J gene: TRBJ2-7
clone size: -